This T cell receptor (beta chain) was observed in a study of siplizumab effects on memory and regulatory T cells. TCR templates, approximately 100,000 per sample, were assayed. Some clones are missing from TCRdb's copy, which holds only in-frame ones; the method was immunoSEQ multiplex PCR. This sample carries 50,000 or so clones, roughly 97% of them seen once, and the ten largest clones take over 0.6%. Sequenced unstimulated subsets in three donor pairs: CD4+ naive, CD4+ memory, CD8+ naive, CD8+ effector memory, CD8+ TEMRA. This CDR3 is built from 15 residues. Germline V gene sequence: CDR1 KGHSH, CDR2 LQKENI. V was pared by 1 base and J by 3 bases, with 13 bases between.

This chain links TRBV18 with TRBJ2-7, with a possible D match to TRBD1 (6 bases). The specimen sequenced was naive CD4+ T cells sorted from blood. The TCR was taken from a human donor in good health. The CDR3 sequence is CASSPQGVRGYEQYF. CDR3 in DNA: TGTGCCAGCTCACCACAGGGGGTCAGGGGCTACGAGCAGTACTTC.